A selection of T cell receptor beta chains follows, all from one sample in a study of T cell responses to AZD1222 COVID-19 vaccine. Generated by immunoSEQ multiplex PCR, the TCRdb table keeps only in-frame clones and is missing some. Of 90,000 to 150,000 clones listed, roughly 87% are singletons. The sequencing here drew on peripheral blood, taken 28 days after the second AZD1222 dose. These receptors came from an adult who received the AZD1222 COVID-19 vaccine. CDR3s leave out the opening cysteine and the closing phenylalanine or tryptophan. Not every row has a clone size; where given, it reads once, few, many or a size class.

cdr3_aa: ASSQDRWQAGTAKTQY; cdr3_length: 16; clone_size: -; v_call: TRBV3-1/TRBV3-2
cdr3_aa: ASSISGPGELF; cdr3_length: 11; clone_size: -; v_call: TRBV19
cdr3_aa: ASSGTGYQPQH; cdr3_length: 11; clone_size: -; v_call: TRBV19
cdr3_aa: ASSLRTSGGGNTQY; cdr3_length: 14; clone_size: once; v_call: TRBV4-1
cdr3_aa: ASRPLDRNTEAF; cdr3_length: 12; clone_size: -; v_call: TRBV19
cdr3_aa: ASWSTGRVSYNEQF; cdr3_length: 14; clone_size: once; v_call: TRBV7-9
cdr3_aa: ASRRMNNSPLH; cdr3_length: 11; clone_size: -; v_call: TRBV6-5
cdr3_aa: ASSPQTSGGLDTQY; cdr3_length: 14; clone_size: once; v_call: TRBV9
cdr3_aa: ACSTTGDTEAF; cdr3_length: 11; clone_size: once; v_call: TRBV19
cdr3_aa: ASSHGSLTQY; cdr3_length: 10; clone_size: -; v_call: TRBV3-1/TRBV3-2
cdr3_aa: ATSKAGQGSNQPQH; cdr3_length: 14; clone_size: -; v_call: TRBV15
cdr3_aa: ATSRGAGPSYNEQF; cdr3_length: 14; clone_size: few; v_call: TRBV15
cdr3_aa: ASSRQVQNTIY; cdr3_length: 11; clone_size: -; v_call: TRBV6-6
cdr3_aa: ASSLGGDIFGYGYT; cdr3_length: 14; clone_size: -; v_call: TRBV5-1
cdr3_aa: ASSPTTFPYEQY; cdr3_length: 12; clone_size: -; v_call: TRBV18
cdr3_aa: ASSSPGTGNNEQF; cdr3_length: 13; clone_size: -; v_call: TRBV28
cdr3_aa: ASSSDRGHNSPLH; cdr3_length: 13; clone_size: -; v_call: TRBV5-5
cdr3_aa: ASSWGGNWGEQY; cdr3_length: 12; clone_size: -; v_call: TRBV6-2/TRBV6-3
cdr3_aa: ASSEGDRGSYNEQF; cdr3_length: 14; clone_size: once; v_call: TRBV5-1
cdr3_aa: ASSYLLVGLNSYNSPLH; cdr3_length: 17; clone_size: few; v_call: TRBV6-2/TRBV6-3
cdr3_aa: ASSPTGSNSPLH; cdr3_length: 12; clone_size: -; v_call: TRBV11-2
cdr3_aa: ASMAYNSPLH; cdr3_length: 10; clone_size: -; v_call: TRBV19
cdr3_aa: ASSPSGGGNYEQY; cdr3_length: 13; clone_size: -; v_call: TRBV7-3
cdr3_aa: ASKWGGNTIY; cdr3_length: 10; clone_size: few; v_call: TRBV28
cdr3_aa: ASSSTGVNSPLH; cdr3_length: 12; clone_size: -; v_call: TRBV3-1/TRBV3-2
cdr3_aa: SVSLGKGTEAF; cdr3_length: 11; clone_size: -; v_call: TRBV29-1
cdr3_aa: ASSSPTGGSEKLF; cdr3_length: 13; clone_size: -; v_call: TRBV28
cdr3_aa: ASSTGGTNEKLF; cdr3_length: 12; clone_size: few; v_call: TRBV6-5
cdr3_aa: ASRTTGRNTIY; cdr3_length: 11; clone_size: -; v_call: TRBV6-5
cdr3_aa: ASSSHGMVGEKLF; cdr3_length: 13; clone_size: -; v_call: TRBV7-2
cdr3_aa: ASSFNLNTEAF; cdr3_length: 11; clone_size: once; v_call: TRBV7-3
cdr3_aa: ASSSTVSGNTIY; cdr3_length: 12; clone_size: -; v_call: TRBV11-3
cdr3_aa: ASSSGVGNTEAF; cdr3_length: 12; clone_size: -; v_call: TRBV11-3
cdr3_aa: ASSRQVGVYEQY; cdr3_length: 12; clone_size: -; v_call: TRBV7-2
cdr3_aa: SASLGGNEKLF; cdr3_length: 11; clone_size: -; v_call: TRBV20-1
cdr3_aa: ASSELAGGFEQY; cdr3_length: 12; clone_size: -; v_call: TRBV2
cdr3_aa: ASITGSNQPQH; cdr3_length: 11; clone_size: -; v_call: TRBV6-5
cdr3_aa: ASSDPRGPTMNTEAF; cdr3_length: 15; clone_size: once; v_call: TRBV6-1
cdr3_aa: ASSAGGVQETQY; cdr3_length: 12; clone_size: -; v_call: TRBV9
cdr3_aa: ASGTARLGGNTGELF; cdr3_length: 15; clone_size: -; v_call: TRBV2
cdr3_aa: ASNIRTGPSYEQY; cdr3_length: 13; clone_size: -; v_call: TRBV10-2
cdr3_aa: ASSPEDTGRFSTEKLF; cdr3_length: 16; clone_size: -; v_call: TRBV4-3
cdr3_aa: ASSPGTPQETQY; cdr3_length: 12; clone_size: -; v_call: TRBV18
cdr3_aa: ASRMTGIDTDTQY; cdr3_length: 13; clone_size: -; v_call: TRBV6-5
cdr3_aa: ASSLGGYPGANVLT; cdr3_length: 14; clone_size: -; v_call: TRBV27
cdr3_aa: ASSKQTGSSGNTIY; cdr3_length: 14; clone_size: -; v_call: TRBV2
cdr3_aa: ASSEATRGSSPLH; cdr3_length: 13; clone_size: once; v_call: TRBV2
cdr3_aa: ASSPGGETGELF; cdr3_length: 12; clone_size: -; v_call: TRBV11-3